The next 16 T cell receptor beta chains were all read from a single sample in a study of shared clonotypes between healthy human individuals. Some clones are missing from TCRdb's copy, which holds only in-frame ones; the method was immunoSEQ multiplex PCR. The sample lists under 1,100,000 clones; about 75% were seen once. The sequenced material came from memory CD4+ T cells sorted from blood. The subset is: CD45RA-negative fraction. The receptor source for this set is a man in his late teens or twenties in good health.

V is TRBV5-1 and J is TRBJ2-3; no clear D. Germline CDR1 is SGHRS and CDR2 is YFSETQ. There are 16 residues in the CDR3. V lost 2 bases to trimming and J lost 2 bases, with 15 bases between them. The CDR3 region is CASSLTESSSTDTQYF. In DNA, the CDR3 is TGCGCCAGCAGCTTAACAGAGTCGAGTTCCACAGATACGCAGTATTTT. The full variable domain, completed using reference TRBV5-1 and TRBJ2-3, is KAGVTQTPRYLIKTRGQQVTLSCSPISGHRSVSWYQQTPGQGLQFLFEYFSETQRNKGNFPGRFSGRQFSNSRSEMNVSTLELGDSALYLCASSLTESSSTDTQYFGPGTRLTVL.

The genes are TRBV2 and TRBJ1-6; D is perhaps TRBD1 (6 bases). Germline V gives CDR1 SNHLY, CDR2 FYNNEI. This CDR3 spans 17 amino acids. The V end was cut by 1 base, the J end by 8 bases, with 18 bases between. This CDR3 reads CASSEDQDGTSYSPLHF. Here the CDR3 DNA reads TGTGCCAGCAGTGAAGACCAAGACGGGACAAGTTATTCACCCCTCCACTTT.

The chain couples TRBV6-1 to TRBJ2-7; D perhaps matches TRBD1 (6 bases). The V and J ends lost 3 bases and 5 bases respectively, with 14 bases between them. The CDR3 is 14 residues long. Germline V gene sequence: CDR1 MNHNS, CDR2 SASEGT. The CDR3 is CASSDDRIAHEQYF. Written as DNA, the CDR3 is TGTGCCAGCAGTGATGACAGGATCGCCCACGAGCAGTACTTC.

The V and J genes are TRBV28 and TRBJ2-5, with D tentatively TRBD2 (7 bases). CDR3 length equals 15 residues. Germline values: CDR1 MDHEN, CDR2 SYDVKM. V dropped 5 bases and J dropped 3 bases, with 16 bases sitting between them. The CDR3 reads CASSRDRGGKETQYF. CDR3 nucleotides: TGTGCCAGCAGTCGGGATAGGGGGGGGAAAGAGACCCAGTACTTC.

This clone was counted a single time. V usage is TRBV20-1 and J usage is TRBJ1-1; 8 nucleotides line up with TRBD1. V shed 4 bases and J 10 bases; nucleotides not matched to a gene: 5. The V gene's germline CDR1 is DFQATT and CDR2 SNEGSKA (reference sequence). CDR3 size: 11 residues. CDR3 region: CSAKLTGGAFF. CDR3 DNA sequence: TGCAGTGCTAAACTTACAGGGGGAGCTTTCTTT.

The CDR3 region is CASSVGTSFSIADTQYF. The CDR3 DNA is TGCGCCAGCAGTGTAGGGACTAGCTTTTCGATCGCAGATACGCAGTATTTT. J is TRBJ2-3 and V is TRBV10-2, with TRBD2 identical over 9 bases. Germline CDR1 and CDR2: WSHSY and SAAADI. The CDR3 length is 17 residues. Germline trimming cut 4 bases from V and 4 bases from J; bases unmatched to any gene: 12.

The chain couples TRBV30 to TRBJ1-3, with a possible D match to TRBD1 (6 bases). With 0 bases removed from V and 3 bases from J, the gap between germline ends came to 12 bases. The CDR3 loop spans 15 amino acids. Germline lookup yields CDR1 GTSNPN and CDR2 SVGIG (reference sequence). This CDR3 is CAWSVTGGYGNTIYF. The CDR3 nucleotides read TGTGCCTGGAGTGTAACCGGGGGCTATGGAAACACCATATATTTT.

The table lists this clone with a few counts. The rearrangement uses TRBV2 and TRBJ1-5, with 10 bases matching TRBD1. This CDR3 spans 16 amino acids. Germline loops: CDR1 SNHLY, CDR2 FYNNEI. Trimming cost V 5 bases and J 6 bases; bases outside gene matches: 10. Here the CDR3 DNA reads TGTGCCAGCAGTCTTCGACAGGGGGCGGTGGGTCAGCCCCAGCATTTT. As protein: CASSLRQGAVGQPQHF.

The chain recombines TRBV29-1 with TRBJ2-7; TRBD1 is a possible D gene (6 bases). Trimming shortened V by 7 bases and J by 6 bases, and 19 bases separated the two germline ends. CDR1 is SQVTM, CDR2 ANQGSEA, per germline. This CDR3 spans 13 amino acids. The CDR3 coding sequence is TGCAGCGGGGTCACAGGGTCTAAAGGCGAGCAGTACTTC. Its protein is CSGVTGSKGEQYF.

The chain employs TRBV29-1 and TRBJ2-7; D is uncertain. The CDR3 consists of 11 residues. V lost 4 bases to trimming and J lost 5 bases, with 9 bases between them. Looked up from germline, CDR1 is SQVTM and CDR2 is ANQGSEA. The CDR3 nucleotides are TGCAGCGTTGCAAGCAGTGACGAGCAGTACTTC. It translates to CSVASSDEQYF.

The chain employs TRBV11-2 and TRBJ2-7, with D tentatively TRBD1 (6 bases). The CDR3 totals 15 residues. V lost 1 base and J lost 4, with 14 bases in between. Germline lookup yields CDR1 SGHAT and CDR2 FQNNGV. The CDR3 DNA sequence: TGTGCCAGCAGCTTAGCGGGGACAAGACTTTACGAGCAGTACTTC. It is translated as CASSLAGTRLYEQYF.

The CDR3 DNA reads TGTGCCATCAGTGAGCTGGAGGCGACAGGGCAAGAAGGCTACACCTTC. Translating it yields CAISELEATGQEGYTF. The J gene is TRBJ1-2, the V gene TRBV10-3; 7 bases are a match to TRBD1. The CDR3 totals 16 residues. The V gene's germline CDR1 is ENHRY and CDR2 SYGVKD. After removal of 2 bases from V and 8 bases from J, the junction contained 14 bases not matched to a gene.

V gene TRBV27 combines with J gene TRBJ1-1; 8 bases are a match to TRBD1. Per the germline V gene, CDR1 is MNHEY and CDR2 is SMNVEV (reference sequence). V lost 4 bases, J lost 0 bases, and 4 bases stayed unmatched. This CDR3 comprises 15 residues. Here the CDR3 reads CASSSDRAMNTEAFF. CDR3 sequence (DNA): TGTGCCAGCAGTTCGGACAGGGCGATGAACACTGAAGCTTTCTTT.

The CDR3 coding sequence is TGTGCCAGCGTAGGGACGCGCCCCTATAATTCACCCCTCCACTTT. Translating gives CASVGTRPYNSPLHF. The J gene is TRBJ1-6, the V gene TRBV6-8; a possible D gene is TRBD1 (5 bases). Trimming left V 8 bases short and J 2 bases short, with 13 bases between. Germline assignment: CDR1 MNHGY and CDR2 SAAAGT. The CDR3 runs 15 residues.

This clone was counted once. The CDR3 loop is CASSQDRGQQTQYF. The CDR3 DNA is TGCGCCAGCAGCCAAGATCGGGGGCAACAGACCCAGTACTTC. The genes are TRBV4-3 and TRBJ2-5; D is perhaps TRBD1 or TRBD2 (6 bases each). This CDR3 has 14 amino acids. Per germline, CDR1 LGHNA and CDR2 YSLEER. V was clipped by 0 bases and J by 6 bases, with 11 bases between them.

There are a few counts of this clone. CDR3 bases: TGTGCCAGCAGTTACCAGCGGGGTAGGACAGATACGCAGTATTTT. It is translated as CASSYQRGRTDTQYF. This chain links TRBV6-5 with TRBJ2-3; the match to TRBD2 covers 7 bases. Germline V lookup: CDR1 MNHEY, CDR2 SVGAGI. This CDR3 is built from 15 residues. With V trimmed by 2 bases and J by 3 bases, 5 bases remained unmatched.